The rows below give T cell receptor beta chains drawn from one sample of a study of vaccination and CD4 T cells after COVID-19. Their recognized antigens are unknown. Each CDR3 protein is one row after TCRdb ran MiXCR on the PCR reads. The sample holds some 20,000 distinct CDR3 sequences, 45% to 70% seen once. Specimen: CD4+ T cells from blood, cultured in vitro. Receptor source: a human donor who had recovered from COVID-19. CDR3s leave out the opening cysteine and the closing phenylalanine or tryptophan.

TRBJ2-7	TRBV6-1	ASNRGRDEQY
TRBJ1-1	TRBV7-2	ASGDRTARHNAF
TRBJ2-1	TRBV18	ASSPPIAGGAYNEQF
TRBJ1-2	TRBV29-1	SVQTGRNYGYT
TRBJ1-6	TRBV6-1	ASSPAGVYNSPLH
TRBJ2-3	TRBV6-4	ASSDSETDTQY
TRBJ2-2	TRBV28	ASGTGAANTGELF
TRBJ1-1	TRBV4-2	ASSQEGRSEAF
TRBJ2-1	TRBV20-1	SARGSAPGLAGVEQF
TRBJ2-3	TRBV28	ASSWLGEADTQY
TRBJ1-4	TRBV11-1	ASSLQATNEKLF
TRBJ2-3	TRBV20-1	SASSEWGTDTQY
TRBJ1-6	TRBV15	ATSRSGDSPLH
TRBJ2-7	TRBV6-1	ASSKQGGGYEQY
TRBJ2-2	TRBV18	ASSRTDETGELF
TRBJ1-2	TRBV12-3/TRBV12-4	ASSDKDSFYGYT
TRBJ1-2	TRBV5-1	ASSSVRDGYT
TRBJ1-5	TRBV28	ASSPTVSSNQPQH
TRBJ2-1	TRBV4-1	ASSQRTSGSYNEQF
-	TRBV7-9	ASSLGGYSNQPQY
TRBJ2-5	TRBV11-1	ASSSRGQETQY
TRBJ1-6	TRBV20-1	SARGGNSPLH
TRBJ2-5	TRBV28	ASSFFQGRQETQY
TRBJ2-4	TRBV6-1	ASSEAPTGGLNIQY
TRBJ2-2	TRBV12-3/TRBV12-4	ASRPNKNTGELF
TRBJ1-1	TRBV2	ASSDETGKLVEAF
TRBJ2-1	TRBV11-2	ASSHPTGRINEQF
TRBJ2-3	TRBV12-3/TRBV12-4	ASSLRGDTQY
TRBJ1-1	TRBV27	ASSLLPGNTEAF
TRBJ2-1	TRBV20-1	SARGTSGRGYYNEQF
TRBJ1-1	TRBV20-1	SARGDRVWSNTEAF
TRBJ2-2	TRBV12-3/TRBV12-4	ASSLGLITGELF
TRBJ2-1	TRBV28	ASSLGGTGNNEQF
TRBJ1-5	TRBV5-8	ASSFTGGSSNQPQH
TRBJ1-2	TRBV6-5	ASSYRDKRGYT
TRBJ2-7	TRBV2	ASSSLAGGPYEQY
TRBJ2-1	TRBV28	ASSTTYNEQF
TRBJ1-1	TRBV5-1	ASSLKGQGGLQASRRNTEAF
TRBJ2-5	TRBV28	ASRSGGTQKETQY
TRBJ2-1	TRBV12-3/TRBV12-4	ASSFILAGGNNNEQF
TRBJ2-3	TRBV19	ASSSRTSGYTDTQY
TRBJ2-7	TRBV7-3	ASSLWVGGMYEQY
TRBJ1-2	TRBV20-1	SARIALGQYGYT
TRBJ2-2	TRBV12-3/TRBV12-4	ASSPLSLLGTGELF